This TCR beta chain derives from a study of vaccination effects on CD4 cells after COVID-19. A word on this clone: No antigen is known for it.

Before sequencing, viral peptide pools were used by the ViraFEST assay to expand antigen-specific CD4+ T cells. Culture proceeded for 10 days, and CD4+ T cells were then isolated. The cohort was immunized with two doses of either the BNT162b2 or mRNA-1273 vaccine. Germline V gene sequence: CDR1 SNHLY, CDR2 FYNNEI. Losses at the gene ends were 5 bases for V and 7 bases for J; bases not matched to a gene: 7. The CDR3 is 15 amino acids. Sequenced by immunoSEQ multiplex PCR; TCRdb stores in-frame clones only, minus some. Of around 15,000 clones in the sample, about 70% were seen once. The chain links TRBV2 to TRBJ1-4; 10 bases align to TRBD1. The material was CD4+ T cells from PBMCs cultured with HCoV-NL63 spike peptides, obtained after COVID-19 vaccination. This clonotype was obtained from a human donor who received a COVID-19 vaccine. Here the CDR3 reads CASSTRTGGGEKLFF. The CDR3 DNA sequence: TGTGCCAGCAGTACCCGGACAGGGGGGGGTGAAAAACTGTTTTTT.